The 20 T cell receptor beta chains listed next were all sequenced from one sample in a study of cytomegalovirus exposure and HLA in healthy donors. The PCR had 60 Vbeta and 13 Jbeta primers. Assay: immunoSEQ multiplex PCR; the TCRdb copy retains only in-frame clones and omits some. This sample has under 90,000 clones; 70% to 85% occur once, and the top ten carry roughly 7.1%. Sample: PBMCs. Receptors originate from a woman aged 35 to 49 in good health and CMV-seronegative.

The V call is TRBV2, the J call TRBJ1-3; D is uncertain. The CDR3 runs 13 residues. V was cut by 3 bases and J by 0 bases, with 3 bases left in between. The germline V gene has CDR1 SNHLY and CDR2 FYNNEI. The CDR3 nucleotides are TGTGCCAGCAGTGATAACTCTGGAAACACCATATATTTT. Protein: CASSDNSGNTIYF. The full variable domain, rest sourced from reference TRBV2 and TRBJ1-3, is EPEVTQTPSHQVTQMGQEVILRCVPISNHLYFYWYRQILGQKVEFLVSFYNNEISEKSEIFDDQFSVERPDGSNFTLKIRSTKLEDSAMYFCASSDNSGNTIYFGEGSWLTVV.

This chain links TRBV30 with TRBJ1-1; D may be TRBD1 (5 bases). CDR1 and CDR2 from the germline V gene are GTSNPN and SVGIG (reference sequence). V was cut by 2 bases and J by 8 bases, with 9 bases left in between. This CDR3 is built from 11 residues. The CDR3 loop reads CAWSPRGEAFF. CDR3 sequence (DNA): TGTGCCTGGAGTCCCCGGGGGGAAGCTTTCTTT. Using reference TRBV30 and TRBJ1-1 for the parts outside the CDR3, the full variable domain is SQTIHQWPATLVQPVGSPLSLECTVEGTSNPNLYWYRQAAGRGLQLLFYSVGIGQISSEVPQNLSASRPQDRQFILSSKKLLLSDSGFYLCAWSPRGEAFFGQGTRLTVV.

The chain uses TRBV15 and TRBJ2-1, with 8 positions matching TRBD2. CDR1 and CDR2 from the germline V gene are LNHNV and YYDKDF (reference sequence). The CDR3 has 15 amino acids. The V and J ends lost 5 bases and 1 base, in that order; junction bases with no gene match: 4. Here the CDR3 reads CATSAGGGSYNEQFF. The CDR3 bases are TGTGCCACCAGCGCGGGGGGTGGGTCCTACAATGAGCAGTTCTTC.

This chain connects TRBV20-1 to TRBJ2-5, with unresolved D. CDR3 length equals 11 residues. V lost 3 bases to trimming and J lost 3 bases, with 5 bases between them. Looked up from germline, CDR1 is DFQATT and CDR2 is SNEGSKA (reference sequence). CDR3 sequence: CSARSEETQYF. CDR3 in DNA: TGCAGTGCTAGGTCTGAAGAGACCCAGTACTTC.

This chain joins TRBV19 and TRBJ1-1; the D is unclear. The germline V gene encodes CDR1 LNHDA and CDR2 SQIVND (reference sequence). The CDR3 has 12 residues. Trimming took 7 bases from V and 5 from J, leaving 11 bases between them. The CDR3 region has the DNA TGTGCCAGTAAGGAGGGTTGGACTGAAGCTTTCTTT. It translates to CASKEGWTEAFF.

The chain uses TRBV5-6 and TRBJ2-7; a weak D match, TRBD1 (6 bases). V gave up 1 base and J gave up 2 bases, with 16 bases separating them. CDR1 is SGHDT, CDR2 YYEEEE, per germline. The CDR3 is 16 amino acids. The CDR3 bases are TGTGCCAGCAGCTTGTCGAGGCAGGGGTGGACCTACGAGCAGTACTTC. This gives the protein CASSLSRQGWTYEQYF.

The V and J genes are TRBV6-1 and TRBJ2-7; 9 bases fit TRBD1. After removal of 3 bases from V and 0 bases from J, the junction contained 12 bases not matched to a gene. Germline V gene data show CDR1 as MNHNS and CDR2 as SASEGT. This CDR3 has 18 amino acids. The CDR3 DNA follows: TGTGCCAGCAGTGATCGTCTCGCCGGGACAGGGTCCTCCTACGAGCAGTACTTC. Amino acid sequence: CASSDRLAGTGSSYEQYF.

This chain links TRBV7-2 with TRBJ1-2; 10 bases are a match to TRBD1. V gave up 5 bases and J gave up 3 bases; unmatched junction bases: 15. This CDR3 region has 18 residues. Germline V CDR1 and CDR2: SGHTA, FQGNSA. CDR3 in DNA: TGTGCCAGCAGCCTCCAGGGACAGGGGATCCCATCAGACTATGGCTACACCTTC. It translates to CASSLQGQGIPSDYGYTF.

The chain has TRBV19 and TRBJ1-5; D perhaps matches TRBD1 (6 bases). V was clipped by 5 bases and J by 1 base, with 15 bases between them. CDR1 and CDR2 from the germline V gene are LNHDA and SQIVND (reference sequence). The CDR3 runs 16 residues. The CDR3: CASSSLRDKSNQPQHF. CDR3 bases: TGTGCCAGTAGTTCGCTCCGGGACAAGAGCAATCAGCCCCAGCATTTT.

The rearrangement uses TRBV9 and TRBJ2-5, with 10 bases aligning to TRBD2. The CDR3 totals 16 residues. V shed 0 bases and J 2 bases; nucleotides not matched to a gene: 4. CDR1 is SGDLS and CDR2 is YYNGEE in the germline V gene. The CDR3 here is CASSVGAGGVQETQYF. The CDR3 DNA reads as TGTGCCAGCAGCGTAGGAGCGGGAGGGGTACAAGAGACCCAGTACTTC.

The CDR3 region is CASSVSGNEQFF. The CDR3 DNA reads as TGTGCCAGCAGCGTAAGCGGGAATGAGCAGTTCTTC. The chain uses TRBV9 and TRBJ2-1; TRBD2 is a possible D gene (6 bases). This CDR3 is built from 12 residues. Germline V gene lookup returns CDR1 SGDLS and CDR2 YYNGEE. The V and J ends lost 1 base and 7 bases respectively, with 6 bases between them.

This clone was seen only once. The chain is built from TRBV11-2 and TRBJ1-2; D may be TRBD1 (6 bases). Germline CDR1 and CDR2: SGHAT and FQNNGV. Trimming cost V 3 bases and J 8 bases, with 16 bases left between them. The CDR3 consists of 14 residues. CDR3 sequence (DNA): TGTGCCAGCAGCTTGTCGACAGGAACGAAAGGCTACACCTTC. It translates to CASSLSTGTKGYTF.

The chain carries TRBV19 and TRBJ1-5; 10 nucleotides agree with TRBD1. Germline V gene data show CDR1 as LNHDA and CDR2 as SQIVND (reference sequence). V shed 6 bases, J shed 4 bases, and the junction held 6 bases outside the gene matches. The length of the CDR3 is 15 residues. The CDR3 region is CASRGGQGGNQPQHF. The CDR3 DNA follows: TGTGCCAGTAGGGGCGGACAGGGGGGAAATCAGCCCCAGCATTTT.

The J gene is TRBJ1-3, the V gene TRBV5-6; tentative D call: TRBD2 (7 bases). The DNA end lines up better with TRBJ2-2; the J call may be wrong. The CDR3 is 16 residues long. Germline lookup yields CDR1 SGHDT and CDR2 YYEEEE. Written as DNA, the CDR3 is TGTGCCAGCAGCCCAGGACGGGGGGCTTCTACCGGGGAGCTGTTTTTT. Its protein product is CASSPGRGASTGELFF.

J is TRBJ1-6 and V is TRBV9; 7 bases are a match to TRBD1. Germline CDR1 SGDLS, CDR2 YYNGEE. The V gene end was trimmed by 1 base and the J gene end by 5 bases; junction bases not matched to a gene: 3. There are 15 residues in the CDR3. Here the CDR3 reads CASSVRTGDNSPLHF. The DNA for the CDR3 is TGTGCCAGCAGCGTAAGAACAGGGGATAATTCACCCCTCCACTTT.

The chain uses TRBV7-8 and TRBJ1-2, with 8 bases lining up with TRBD1. This CDR3 is 13 amino acids long. Trimming at V came to 5 bases and at J to 7 bases, leaving 6 bases not matched to a gene. Germline-derived CDR1 and CDR2 are SGHVS and FQNEAQ. DNA for the CDR3: TGTGCCAGCAGCCCGACAGGGGTGCTTGGCTACACCTTC. Translation: CASSPTGVLGYTF.

This clone has a handful of counts. This chain joins TRBV11-1 and TRBJ1-2; D is uncertain. Germline-derived CDR1 and CDR2 are SGHAT and FQDESV (reference sequence). The CDR3 sequence is 11 residues long. Trimming took off 11 bases at V and 3 bases at J, with 10 bases between the two ends. The CDR3: CAYDNHYGYTF. In nucleotides, the CDR3 is TGTGCCTACGACAATCACTATGGCTACACCTTC.

The chain recombines TRBV7-2 with TRBJ2-2; D not resolved. The germline V gene encodes CDR1 SGHTA and CDR2 FQGNSA. The CDR3 is 14 amino acids. Trimming cost V 2 bases and J 1 base, with 5 bases left between them. This chain's CDR3 is CASSLLLNTGELFF. The CDR3 bases are TGTGCCAGCAGCTTACTTCTGAACACCGGGGAGCTGTTTTTT.

The gene calls are TRBV25-1 and TRBJ2-7, with unresolved D. There are 14 residues in the CDR3. The V end was cut by 7 bases, the J end by 0 bases, with 13 bases between. Germline V gives CDR1 MGHDK, CDR2 SYGVNS. CDR3 protein: CASTPNLLSYEQYF. As DNA, the CDR3 is TGTGCCAGCACCCCTAATTTACTCTCCTACGAGCAGTACTTC.

This clone occurred a few times. CDR3 nucleotides: TGTGCCAGCTCACCGGCCGGCGGGGGGGCTGCAGATACGCAGTATTTT. It is translated as CASSPAGGGAADTQYF. The rearrangement links TRBV18 to TRBJ2-3; 9 bases fit TRBD2. Germline loops: CDR1 KGHSH, CDR2 LQKENI. Losses at the gene ends were 3 bases for V and 4 bases for J; bases not matched to a gene: 8. This CDR3 has 16 residues.